These 4 T cell receptor beta chains were sequenced from one sample in a study of siplizumab effects on memory and regulatory T cells (dated by TCRdb to the late 2010s). Libraries were built with the immunoSEQ multiplex PCR assay. Entries here come from immuneACCESS through TCRdb and include only in-frame sequences with V and J called. Some clones fail to appear in such tables; in the studies checked, an unresolved V gene covers under half of the shortfall, and the cause of the remainder is unknown. This sample has about 100,000 clones in its table, and 75% to 95% of those were observed once. The biggest ten clones account for roughly 0.15% of the sample. The sequenced material came from CD4+ T cells sorted from blood. The receptors shown here come from a human donor in good health.

The chain has TRBV6-4 and TRBJ2-2, with D tentatively TRBD1 (6 bases). Between the trimmed V and J ends, which lost 2 bases and 6 bases, there was a span of 10 bases. The CDR3 contains 14 residues. Germline values: CDR1 MRHNA, CDR2 SNTAGT. The CDR3 nucleotides read TGTGCCAGCAGTGACGGCCAGGGGTCCGGGGAGCTGTTTTTT. As protein: CASSDGQGSGELFF.

The rearrangement joins TRBV10-3 to TRBJ2-1; 12 nucleotides agree with TRBD2. V was pared by 7 bases and J by 0 bases, with 13 bases of the junction left unmatched. The CDR3 runs 19 residues. The germline V gene has CDR1 ENHRY and CDR2 SYGVKD. The CDR3 DNA reads TGTGCCATCACTAGGACTAGCGGGGTTTCGGCGGTCTCCTACAATGAGCAGTTCTTC. It translates to CAITRTSGVSAVSYNEQFF.

The gene calls are TRBV5-6 and TRBJ1-5, with D uncertain. The V end lost 0 bases, the J end lost 0 bases, and 7 bases lay between the germline ends. The CDR3 is 15 residues long. Germline CDR1 SGHDT, CDR2 YYEEEE. CDR3 coding DNA: TGTGCCAGCAGCTTGGGCCAGATTAGCAATCAGCCCCAGCATTTT. Translated, it gives CASSLGQISNQPQHF.

As DNA, the CDR3 is TGTGCCATCGGACAGGGCCTTGCTAACTATGGCTACACCTTC. It is translated as CAIGQGLANYGYTF. The V call is TRBV6-1, the J call TRBJ1-2, with 8 bases matching TRBD1. There are 14 residues in the CDR3. The trim removed 10 bases at V and 0 bases at J, leaving 7 bases unmatched. The germline V gene encodes CDR1 MNHNS and CDR2 SASEGT.